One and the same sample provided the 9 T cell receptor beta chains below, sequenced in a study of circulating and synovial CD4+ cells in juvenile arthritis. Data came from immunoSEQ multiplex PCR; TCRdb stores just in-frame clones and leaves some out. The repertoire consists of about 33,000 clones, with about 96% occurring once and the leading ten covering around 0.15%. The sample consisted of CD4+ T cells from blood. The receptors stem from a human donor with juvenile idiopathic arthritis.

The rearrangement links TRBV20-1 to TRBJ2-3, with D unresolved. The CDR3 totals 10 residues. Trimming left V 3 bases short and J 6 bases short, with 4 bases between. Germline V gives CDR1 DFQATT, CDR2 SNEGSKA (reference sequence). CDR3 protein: CSASMDTQYF. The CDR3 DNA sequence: TGCAGTGCTAGTATGGATACGCAGTATTTT.

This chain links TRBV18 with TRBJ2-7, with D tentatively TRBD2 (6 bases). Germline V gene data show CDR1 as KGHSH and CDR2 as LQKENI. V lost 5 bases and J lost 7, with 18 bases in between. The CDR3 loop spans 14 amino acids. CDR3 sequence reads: CASSSVVPGEEQYF. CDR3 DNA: TGTGCCAGCTCATCTGTGGTCCCGGGGGAAGAGCAGTACTTC.

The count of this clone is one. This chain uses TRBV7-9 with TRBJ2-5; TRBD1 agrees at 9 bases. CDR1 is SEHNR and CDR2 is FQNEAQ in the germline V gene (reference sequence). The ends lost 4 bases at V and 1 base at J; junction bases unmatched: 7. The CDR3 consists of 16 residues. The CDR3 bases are TGTGCCAGCAGCTCGGGACAGGGCCCTCGCCAAGAGACCCAGTACTTC. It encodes CASSSGQGPRQETQYF.

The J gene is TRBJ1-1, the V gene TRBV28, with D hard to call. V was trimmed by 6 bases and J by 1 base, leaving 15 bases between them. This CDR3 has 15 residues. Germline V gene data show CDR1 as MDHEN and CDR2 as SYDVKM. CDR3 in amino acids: CASRANRVSNTEAFF. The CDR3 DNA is TGTGCCAGCAGAGCTAACCGGGTTTCGAACACTGAAGCTTTCTTT.

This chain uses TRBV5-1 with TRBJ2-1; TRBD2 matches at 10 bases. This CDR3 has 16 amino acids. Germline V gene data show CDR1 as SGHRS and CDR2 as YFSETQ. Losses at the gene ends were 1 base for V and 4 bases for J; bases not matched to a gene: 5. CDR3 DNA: TGCGCCAGCAGCTTGCTAGCGGGAGTTGGTTACAATGAGCAGTTCTTC. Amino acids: CASSLLAGVGYNEQFF. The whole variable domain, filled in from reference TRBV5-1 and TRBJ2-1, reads KAGVTQTPRYLIKTRGQQVTLSCSPISGHRSVSWYQQTPGQGLQFLFEYFSETQRNKGNFPGRFSGRQFSNSRSEMNVSTLELGDSALYLCASSLLAGVGYNEQFFGPGTRLTVL.

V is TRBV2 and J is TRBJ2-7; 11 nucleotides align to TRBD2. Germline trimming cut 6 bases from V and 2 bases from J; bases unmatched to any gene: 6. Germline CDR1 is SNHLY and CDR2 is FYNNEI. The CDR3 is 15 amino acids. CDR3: CASRDSGGATYEQYF. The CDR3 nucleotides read TGTGCCAGCAGAGATAGCGGGGGGGCGACCTACGAGCAGTACTTC.

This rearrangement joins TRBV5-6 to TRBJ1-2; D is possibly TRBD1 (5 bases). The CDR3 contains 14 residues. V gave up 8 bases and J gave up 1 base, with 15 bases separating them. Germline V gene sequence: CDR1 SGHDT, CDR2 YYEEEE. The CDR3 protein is CASKAGEVNYGYTF. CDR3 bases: TGTGCCAGTAAAGCGGGGGAGGTTAACTATGGCTACACCTTC. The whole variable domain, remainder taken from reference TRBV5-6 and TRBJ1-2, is DAGVTQSPTHLIKTRGQQVTLRCSPKSGHDTVSWYQQALGQGPQFIFQYYEEEERQRGNFPDRFSGHQFPNYSSELNVNALLLGDSALYLCASKAGEVNYGYTFGSGTRLTVV.

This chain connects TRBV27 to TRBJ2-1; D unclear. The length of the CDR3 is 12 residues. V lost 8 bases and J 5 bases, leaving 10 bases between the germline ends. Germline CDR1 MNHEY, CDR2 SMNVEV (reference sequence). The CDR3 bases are TGTGCCAGCGTGGCAGGCAACAATGAGCAGTTCTTC. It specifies CASVAGNNEQFF.

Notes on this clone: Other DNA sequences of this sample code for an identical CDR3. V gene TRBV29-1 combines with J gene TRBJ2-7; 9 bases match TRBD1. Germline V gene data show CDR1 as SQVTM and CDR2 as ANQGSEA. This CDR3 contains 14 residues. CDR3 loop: CSAGDRAGSYEQYF. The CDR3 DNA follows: TGCAGTGCTGGGGACAGGGCTGGCTCCTACGAGCAGTACTTC.